This TCR beta chain came from a study of Ad26.COV2.S vaccination and SARS-CoV-2 variants. Study-wide context: Ad26.COV2.S given intramuscularly, once or twice 56 days apart.

Study findings and constraints: Spike-specific TCR breadth in vaccine recipients exceeded that seen in placebo recipients.

The method was immunoSEQ multiplex PCR; TCRdb's version includes in-frame clones alone and lacks a portion of them. The table has 350,000 to 450,000 clones, approximately 81% seen once. The germline V gene has CDR1 SEHNR and CDR2 FQNEAQ (reference sequence). The CDR3 runs 15 residues. V lost 5 bases to trimming and J lost 2 bases, with 12 bases between them. Regarding treatment: roughly 20 received Ad26.COV2.S at low or high dose, single or two shots; about 5 received placebo; per-sample allocation not given. Samples were taken on day 63 after the first vaccine or placebo injection. Points on this clone: Antigen unknown.

This chain uses TRBV7-9 with TRBJ1-4; D is unclear. Sequenced here: peripheral blood, sampled in a trial of Ad26.COV2.S vaccine versus placebo. The origin of this receptor is a person between 18 and 59 years old who received the Ad26.COV2.S COVID-19 vaccine or a placebo. In DNA, the CDR3 is TGTGCCAGCAGCCCCCGGACGGCGACTAATGAAAAACTGTTTTTT. This translates into CASSPRTATNEKLFF.